This T cell receptor beta chain was recorded in a study of a mutant IDH1 vaccine in newly diagnosed glioma (dated by TCRdb to about 2021). Study-level background: Patients were given eight vaccinations, in weeks 1, 3, 5, 7, 11, 15, 19 and 23, which matched visits V03 through V10. Prior to enrollment, standard therapy consisting of radiotherapy alone, temozolomide alone, or radiochemotherapy with temozolomide had been administered to patients, with the combination being received by most patients. Longitudinal TCRB deep sequencing was done for 25 to 30 treated patients, wherever samples were available for exploratory analyses. The approximately 32 treated patients were roughly 62% male and around 40% female, with a mean age of around 40 years. Peripheral blood samples were drawn at six visits, namely V03 (baseline), V05, V07, V10, V12 and V13. In the chemotherapy-containing groups, vaccination started alongside temozolomide cycles, whereas in patients who had radiotherapy alone it started 4-6 weeks after radiotherapy.

The protocol used for the library was the immunoSEQ multiplex PCR assay. Rearranged TCR beta chain sequences were amplified using the hsTCRB Kit according to the manufacturer's protocol. TCRB libraries were sequenced on an Illumina MiSeq. Under the source paper's analysis protocol: The proprietary platform of the kit vendor was used for demultiplexing, trimming and gene mapping. The table comes from immuneACCESS by way of TCRdb, which keeps in-frame sequences with V and J called. Part of the clones is missing from these tables; in studies checked, under half for an unresolved V gene and the rest for unknown reasons. V and J calls and clone size are those listed in that table; D and trimming were worked out from the DNA. The sample yields about 36,000 clones; roughly 81% were counted once. The biggest ten clones account for 12% of the sample. CDR1 and CDR2 are drawn from the germline V gene: SQVTM, ANQGSEA. The germline ends are 8 bases apart after V is trimmed by 2 bases and J by 6 bases. From its cysteine to its phenylalanine, the CDR3 spans 12 amino acids. Only the CDR3 portion is preserved as DNA: 36 bases, with reading frame beginning at the first base.

To note about this clone: Its antigen has not been determined. No much larger clone is present one base from it, and per-base qualities are unavailable.

Study-wide conclusions, independent of this receptor: According to the authors, sample limitations meant that analyses of patient blood samples could not be reproduced. Changes in the top peripheral T cell clonotypes picked up by TCRB sequencing did not appear to be linked to pseudoprogression. Across multiple MHC alleles, vaccine-induced immune responses were seen in around 94% of patients. Availability determined which PBMC samples were chosen for TCRB deep sequencing.

This specimen's time point label, interpreted: week 5, during vaccination. Every vaccine dose consisted of 300 ug of a 20-mer mutant IDH1 peptide in Montanide, administered subcutaneously together with topical imiquimod. The donors had newly diagnosed IDH1-mutant astrocytomas of WHO grade 3 or 4 that showed loss of nuclear ATRX. The samples were drawn from NOA16, a multicentre, single-arm, open-label phase I trial in Germany that tested a mutant IDH1 peptide vaccine in humans for the first time. Genomic DNA for TCRB sequencing was extracted from EDTA blood using the DNeasy Blood and Tissue Kit. Recombination connected TRBV29-1 to TRBJ2-1, with the D gene not confidently named. Sequencing used PBMCs, obtained from a glioma patient whose treatment included an IDH1 peptide vaccine. This clonotype was sampled from a man between 50 and 59 years old with glioma. The nucleotides are TGCAGCGTTGAATTCAGTCGCAATGAGCAGTTCTTC. It specifies CSVEFSRNEQFF.